This TCR beta chain was retrieved from a study of cytomegalovirus exposure and HLA in healthy donors. Study at large: Of some 400 genotyped donors, more than 75% grouped in the Caucasian-associated ancestry cluster. Points from the study as a whole: TCR association rates varied by HLA locus in a later analysis, with DRB1 highest and HLA-C lowest.

It was with 60 Vbeta and 13 Jbeta primers that the PCR ran. Original handling: Later, an analysis found tens of millions of unique TCR beta chains, and around 12 million of these were shared. The data were produced by immunoSEQ multiplex PCR, yet TCRdb's version contains in-frame clones alone and is incomplete. V and J calls and clone size follow that table, whereas D and trimming were derived from the DNA. The sample contains about 120,000 clones, roughly two thirds of which appear only once. In the case of this clone: Its antigen is not known.

Whereas donors were nominally healthy upon sampling, unrecorded immune exposures were probable. Germline V lookup: CDR1 SGHRS, CDR2 YFSETQ. The length of the CDR3 is 14 residues. With 0 bases removed from V and 5 bases from J, the gap between germline ends came to 11 bases. This chain uses TRBV5-1 with TRBJ2-5; unclear D gene. The sample consisted of PBMCs. This receptor was identified in a man younger than 40 in good health and CMV-seropositive. This chain's CDR3 is CASSLGAVSETQYF. Here the CDR3 DNA reads TGCGCCAGCAGCTTGGGAGCCGTGAGTGAGACCCAGTACTTC.